A single sample is the source of the 22 T cell receptor beta chains below, sequenced in a study of shared clonotypes between healthy human individuals. Some clones are missing from TCRdb's copy, which holds only in-frame ones; the method was immunoSEQ multiplex PCR. This sample has under 2.5 million clones; 85% to 95% occur once, and the top ten carry 0.3% to 0.45%. Input material: naive CD4+ T cells from PBMCs. Subset here: CD45RA+ positively selected. The receptors were gathered from a man aged 18 to 29 in good health. Some clones in this sample may be carry-over from other donors' samples.

Comments on this clone: This specimen includes other DNA sequences encoding the same CDR3. The chain couples TRBV4-2 to TRBJ1-1; the D gene is possibly TRBD1 (5 bases). Germline lookup yields CDR1 LGHNA and CDR2 YNFKEQ. Trimming stripped 0 bases from V and 5 bases from J, with 10 bases between. CDR3 length: 14 amino acids. The CDR3 loop is CASSQDRGGTEAFF. The CDR3 nucleotides read TGTGCCAGCAGCCAAGATCGGGGGGGGACTGAAGCTTTCTTT.

This chain uses TRBV7-3 with TRBJ2-1; no firm D call. Trimming took 1 base from V and 6 from J, leaving 10 bases between them. The CDR3 covers 14 residues. Germline V gene lookup returns CDR1 SGHTA and CDR2 FQGTGA. The CDR3 spells CASSLKPRPNEQFF. CDR3 nucleotide sequence: TGTGCCAGCAGCTTAAAACCCCGGCCCAATGAGCAGTTCTTC. Combining the CDR3 with reference TRBV7-3 and TRBJ2-1 gives the whole variable domain GAGVSQTPSNKVTEKGKYVELRCDPISGHTALYWYRQSLGQGPEFLIYFQGTGAADDSGLPNDRFFAVRPEGSVSTLKIQRTERGDSAVYLCASSLKPRPNEQFFGPGTRLTVL.

The V call is TRBV5-4, the J call TRBJ2-5; the D is unclear. The germline CDR1 and CDR2 sequences are SGHNT and YYREEE (reference sequence). Trimming cost V 0 bases and J 5 bases, with 8 bases left between them. There are 13 residues in the CDR3. This CDR3 reads CASSLAPDETQYF. The CDR3 DNA follows: TGTGCCAGCAGCTTGGCTCCGGATGAGACCCAGTACTTC.

The genes are TRBV5-1 and TRBJ1-4, with TRBD1 matching 7 bases. The CDR3 spans 17 residues. V shed 2 bases, J shed 5 bases, and the junction held 12 bases outside the gene matches. Germline V gene data show CDR1 as SGHRS and CDR2 as YFSETQ. The CDR3 loop is CASSFTGGQTENEKLFF. The DNA for the CDR3 is TGCGCCAGCAGCTTCACGGGGGGACAGACCGAAAATGAAAAACTGTTTTTT.

The rearrangement uses TRBV13 and TRBJ2-3, with D possibly being TRBD1 or TRBD2 (5 bases each). Germline V lookup: CDR1 PRHDT, CDR2 FYEKMQ (reference sequence). This CDR3 is 13 amino acids long. Trimming pared 8 bases from V and 1 base from J, leaving 10 bases between. The CDR3 is CASGTGGTDTQYF. The CDR3 nucleotides are TGTGCCAGCGGGACCGGGGGCACAGATACGCAGTATTTT.

The chain joins TRBV27 to TRBJ2-1; 7 bases fit TRBD1. J gave up 2 bases and V 6 bases, and 7 bases lay outside the gene matches. Germline V gene data show CDR1 as MNHEY and CDR2 as SMNVEV (reference sequence). The CDR3 runs 15 residues. The CDR3 sequence: CASRRGTDAYNEQFF. As DNA, the CDR3 is TGTGCCAGCAGAAGGGGGACAGATGCCTACAATGAGCAGTTCTTC.

The rearrangement joins TRBV11-2 to TRBJ2-7; 9 nucleotides line up with TRBD2. This CDR3 region has 14 residues. V lost 6 bases to trimming and J lost 5 bases; unmatched junction nucleotides: 8. The V gene's germline CDR1 is SGHAT and CDR2 FQNNGV. The DNA of the CDR3 is TGTGCCAGCAGGGGGATAGCGGGAGTCAACGAGCAGTACTTC. Protein product: CASRGIAGVNEQYF. Looking up the rest from reference TRBV11-2 and TRBJ2-7 gives the full variable domain: EAGVAQSPRYKIIEKRQSVAFWCNPISGHATLYWYQQILGQGPKLLIQFQNNGVVDDSQLPKDRFSAERLKGVDSTLKIQPAKLEDSAVYLCASRGIAGVNEQYFGPGTRLTVT.

The chain is built from TRBV29-1 and TRBJ2-2; perhaps TRBD1 as D (5 bases). V lost 7 bases to trimming and J lost 1 base, with 7 bases between them. The germline gives CDR1 SQVTM, CDR2 ANQGSEA. This CDR3 spans 12 amino acids. CDR3 nucleotides: TGCAGCGCCGACAGGAACACCGGGGAGCTGTTTTTT. Its translation: CSADRNTGELFF.

The chain combines TRBV9 with TRBJ2-1; possibly TRBD2 for D (6 bases). The CDR3 extends over 15 amino acids. CDR1 and CDR2 from the germline V gene are SGDLS and YYNGEE. Trimming removed 6 bases at V and 1 base at J, with 14 bases between. The CDR3, as DNA: TGTGCCAGCACCCGAGCGGGTGGTTCCTACAATGAGCAGTTCTTC. Protein product: CASTRAGGSYNEQFF.

The table lists this clone with a count of one. The chain joins TRBV28 to TRBJ1-1; TRBD1 aligns across 7 bases. The ends lost 3 bases at V and 1 base at J; junction bases unmatched: 11. Germline CDR1 MDHEN, CDR2 SYDVKM. The CDR3 has 17 amino acids. The CDR3 nucleotides read TGTGCCAGCAGTTTCCGGGGGGCAGGGGGTGCGAACACTGAAGCTTTCTTT. Translating it yields CASSFRGAGGANTEAFF.

J is TRBJ2-7 and V is TRBV6-1, with TRBD2 as a possible D gene (6 bases). Germline V gene lookup returns CDR1 MNHNS and CDR2 SASEGT. Deletions cut 3 bases from V and 3 bases from J, with 12 bases between. The CDR3 sequence is 14 residues long. The DNA for the CDR3 is TGTGCCAGCAGTGAGCCGGGACTGAACTACGAGCAGTACTTC. This gives the protein CASSEPGLNYEQYF.

The chain joins TRBV28 to TRBJ1-2; D perhaps matches TRBD1 (5 bases). Germline CDR1 MDHEN, CDR2 SYDVKM. This CDR3 contains 13 residues. V lost 5 bases and J lost 0, with 7 bases in between. The CDR3 nucleotides read TGTGCCAGCAGTGGGACGCCTAACTATGGCTACACCTTC. Amino acids: CASSGTPNYGYTF.

This clone was seen a few times. The chain links TRBV28 to TRBJ1-4; a weak D match, TRBD1 (6 bases). Trimming removed 10 bases at V and 7 bases at J, with 19 bases between. The CDR3 is 14 residues long. CDR1 and CDR2 from the germline V gene are MDHEN and SYDVKM. The CDR3 loop is CATSVGGSFEKLFF. The CDR3 DNA follows: TGTGCCACCTCGGTCGGGGGCAGCTTTGAAAAACTGTTTTTT.

This chain uses TRBV5-4 with TRBJ1-2; D is unclear. Germline V gene data show CDR1 as SGHNT and CDR2 as YYREEE (reference sequence). Trimming left V 3 bases short and J 4 bases short, with 13 bases between. The CDR3 extends over 14 amino acids. The CDR3 sequence: CASSSPRYSYGYTF. CDR3 DNA: TGTGCCAGCAGCTCCCCCAGGTACAGCTATGGCTACACCTTC.

This chain connects TRBV7-2 to TRBJ2-3; D remains unclear. V lost 6 bases and J 0 bases, leaving 13 bases between the germline ends. This CDR3 region has 15 residues. The germline CDR1 and CDR2 sequences are SGHTA and FQGNSA. CDR3 region: CASRSFLTSTDTQYF. CDR3 DNA: TGTGCCAGCAGGAGTTTCCTTACTAGCACAGATACGCAGTATTTT.

This rearrangement joins TRBV5-1 to TRBJ1-2, with D unresolved. CDR3 length: 16 residues. The V gene lost 2 bases and the J gene lost 2 bases, with 16 bases spanning the gap. Germline V lookup: CDR1 SGHRS, CDR2 YFSETQ. This CDR3 reads CASSFLAGDTNYGYTF. CDR3 DNA: TGCGCCAGCAGCTTCCTGGCAGGCGACACGAACTATGGCTACACCTTC.

This chain uses TRBV15 with TRBJ2-5; 12 bases fit TRBD2. This CDR3 is 17 amino acids long. Germline assignment: CDR1 LNHNV and CDR2 YYDKDF (reference sequence). The ends lost 3 bases at V and 4 bases at J; junction bases unmatched: 9. The CDR3 bases are TGTGCCACCAGCAGGGGAAGACTAGCGGGAGTGGGAGAGACCCAGTACTTC. Its translation is CATSRGRLAGVGETQYF.

The chain has TRBV28 and TRBJ2-7; tentatively, D is TRBD2 (6 bases). Germline V lookup: CDR1 MDHEN, CDR2 SYDVKM. The CDR3 sequence is 15 residues long. V was cut by 5 bases and J by 3 bases, with 17 bases left in between. The CDR3 DNA sequence: TGTGCCAGCAGTACCACCGGGACTCTACTCTACGAGCAGTACTTC. It yields the protein CASSTTGTLLYEQYF.

To note about this clone: The same CDR3 also results from other DNA sequences found in this sample. The rearrangement uses TRBV5-1 and TRBJ2-3; no definite D call. Germline-derived CDR1 and CDR2 are SGHRS and YFSETQ. V lost 0 bases, J lost 3 bases, and 5 bases lay in between. This CDR3 is built from 13 residues. As DNA, the CDR3 is TGCGCCAGCAGCTTGGGCATTACAGATACGCAGTATTTT. This gives the protein CASSLGITDTQYF.

CDR3 coding DNA: TGTGCCAGCAGTCCCAGGGACCGACAGGGACTATATGGCTACACCTTC. The encoded protein is CASSPRDRQGLYGYTF. This rearrangement joins TRBV27 to TRBJ1-2; TRBD1 aligns across 7 bases. The V segment lost 5 bases and the J segment 5 bases; nucleotides outside the gene matches: 14. Germline assignment: CDR1 MNHEY and CDR2 SMNVEV (reference sequence). The CDR3 totals 16 residues.

This chain links TRBV27 with TRBJ1-2; maybe TRBD1 (5 bases). Germline V gives CDR1 MNHEY, CDR2 SMNVEV (reference sequence). V was trimmed by 6 bases and J by 8 bases, leaving 16 bases between them. The CDR3 extends over 13 amino acids. The CDR3 protein is CASSLQGAGGYTF. In nucleotides, the CDR3 is TGTGCCAGCAGCCTCCAGGGAGCGGGGGGCTACACCTTC.

The gene calls are TRBV2 and TRBJ2-1; D not resolved. Germline values: CDR1 SNHLY, CDR2 FYNNEI. CDR3 length: 13 amino acids. V lost 0 bases to trimming and J lost 9 bases, with 9 bases between them. The CDR3 region has the DNA TGTGCCAGCAGTGAAGCGAACGGCTTTGAGCAGTTCTTC. This gives the protein CASSEANGFEQFF.